This T cell receptor (beta chain) was identified in a study of glioma-infiltrating T cells. Note on this clonotype: Its cognate antigen is unknown.

Study-wide results and limits: Tissue-blood divergence was below expectation in non-neoplastic patients, above in gliomas.

The iRepertoire nested amplicon-rescue multiplex PCR amplified TCR alpha and beta CDR3s from RNA. MiXCR was run by TCRdb on the multiplex PCR reads, yielding one entry per CDR3 protein. The sample lists some 190,000 distinct CDR3 sequences, about 32% occurring once. CDR3 length: 18 amino acids. Germline V gives CDR1 MGHDK, CDR2 SYGVNS. V was clipped by 3 bases and J by 3 bases; unmatched bases: 13. The chain uses TRBV25-1 and TRBJ2-1; 8 positions match TRBD2. The sequencing sample was made of glioma tissue, nonneoplastic brain tissue, or PBMCs (not recorded which). The receptor was isolated from a human donor with low-grade glioma or glioblastoma, undergoing nonglioma brain surgery, or in good health (not recorded which). CDR3 protein: CASSEPTGTSGSYNEQFF. CDR3 coding DNA: TGTGCCAGCAGTGAGCCCACCGGGACCAGCGGGAGCTACAATGAGCAGTTCTTC.